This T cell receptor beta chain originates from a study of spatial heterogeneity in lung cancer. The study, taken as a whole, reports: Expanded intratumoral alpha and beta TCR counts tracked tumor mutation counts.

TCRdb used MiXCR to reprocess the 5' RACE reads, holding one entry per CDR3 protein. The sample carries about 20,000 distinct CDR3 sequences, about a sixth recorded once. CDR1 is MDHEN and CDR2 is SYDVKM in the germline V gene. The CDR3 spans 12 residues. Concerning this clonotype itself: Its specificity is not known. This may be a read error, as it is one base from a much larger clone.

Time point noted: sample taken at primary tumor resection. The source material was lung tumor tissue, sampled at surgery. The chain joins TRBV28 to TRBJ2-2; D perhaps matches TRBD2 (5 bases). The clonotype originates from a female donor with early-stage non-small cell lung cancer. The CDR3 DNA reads TGTGCCAGCAGTCCGCACACCGGGGATCTGTTTTTT. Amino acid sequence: CASSPHTGDLFF.